A selection of T cell receptor beta chains follows, all from one sample in a study of response to subunit inactivated influenza vaccine. TCRdb reprocessed the RT-PCR reads via MiXCR and lists one record per CDR3 protein. Found here are roughly 780,000 distinct CDR3 sequences, less than 20% of them singletons; the top ten hold approximately 11%. Sample: PBMCs from blood, taken less than 6 days after vaccination. The receptors here all came from a man in his fifties who received an inactivated influenza vaccine. Each CDR3 is given with its conserved first and last residue. Fields, in order: D gene, J gene, clone size, V gene, CDR3 DNA, CDR3 protein. D genes are given only for firm matches. Size is omitted from some rows. Given values are once, few, many or a class for expanded clones.

>TRBD1|TRBJ1-6|-|TRBV6-1
TGTGCCAGCAGTAAGACAGGGGGCCGTCCGGGGGGCTATTCACCCCTCCACTTT
CASSKTGGRPGGYSPLHF
>-|TRBJ2-7|-|TRBV4-3
TGCGCCAGCAGCCAAGATCGTGGACAGTTCTACGAGCAGTACTTC
CASSQDRGQFYEQYF
>-|TRBJ2-7|-|TRBV28
TGTGCCAGCAGTTTAATTAGAGGGGCCTCCTACGAGCAGTACTTC
CASSLIRGASYEQYF
>TRBD1|TRBJ2-7|-|TRBV24-1
TGTGCCACCAGTGACTTAACACAGGGGGGCGAGCAGTACTTC
CATSDLTQGGEQYF
>TRBD2|TRBJ2-5|few|TRBV5-1
TGCGCCAGCAGCTTGCCTCCTAGCGGGGGAAACCAAGAGACCCAGTACTTC
CASSLPPSGGNQETQYF
>-|TRBJ2-1|-|TRBV24-1
TGTGCCACCAGTAAAGGGGGCCGGGGGAATGAGCAGTTCTTC
CATSKGGRGNEQFF
>TRBD2|TRBJ2-2|few|TRBV12-3/TRBV12-4
TGTGCCAGCACCTGGACTAGCGGCACCGGGGAGCTGTTTTTT
CASTWTSGTGELFF
>-|TRBJ2-2|-|TRBV24-1
TGTGCCACCAGCCAAATACCGGAGGGTCCGAACACCGGGGAGCTGTTTTTT
CATSQIPEGPNTGELFF
>-|TRBJ2-5|many|TRBV7-9
TGTGCCAGCAGCTCATTTGCGGGAGAGACCCAGTACTTC
CASSSFAGETQYF
>TRBD1|TRBJ2-1|-|TRBV9
TGTGCCAGCAGCGTAAGCCAGGGGGCTTACAATGAGCAGTTCTTC
CASSVSQGAYNEQFF
>-|TRBJ2-1|-|TRBV6-5
TGTGCCAGCAGTTACGAAGGGTGGTCCTACAATGAGCAGTTCTTC
CASSYEGWSYNEQFF
>-|TRBJ2-7|-|TRBV11-2
TGTGCCAGCAGTCCCACCCCGGGGAAGCTCTACGAGCAGTACTTC
CASSPTPGKLYEQYF
>-|TRBJ1-4|-|TRBV6-1
TGTGCCAGCAGTGAACGACTGACGGGTGAAAAACTGTTTTTT
CASSERLTGEKLFF
>-|TRBJ2-1|-|TRBV27
TGTGCCAGCAGTTTATCTTACGGGTGGAGGGAGCAGTTCTTC
CASSLSYGWREQFF
>TRBD1|TRBJ2-1|-|TRBV6-6
TGTGCCAGCAGTTTCCCCGGACAGGATGAGCAGTTCTTC
CASSFPGQDEQFF
>-|TRBJ1-6|-|TRBV7-9
TGTGCCAGCAGCTCTGGGGCCAGACCACCCCTCCACTTT
CASSSGARPPLHF
>TRBD2|TRBJ2-1|-|TRBV9
TGTGCCAGCAGCGTAGCCGCTAGCGGTACCTACAATGAGCAGTTCTTC
CASSVAASGTYNEQFF